This T cell receptor (beta chain) was captured by sequencing in a study of beta chain features in type 1 diabetes. Points from the study as a whole: Type 1 diabetes patients had moderately but significantly shorter TCRB CDR3s in all four CD4+ subsets.

Expressed TCRB transcripts were sequenced after all isolated RNA was converted to cDNA. Profiling relied on immunoSEQ multiplex PCR, and the TCRdb table lists in-frame clones only, not all of them. Of about 160,000 clones detected, approximately 7.9% appear once; the ten largest clones hold 0.5%. This clone was counted only a few times. The target antigen is unknown. This CDR3 comprises 17 residues. CDR1 SGHDN and CDR2 FVKESK come from the germline V gene. V lost 1 base and J lost 4; bases outside the gene matches: 8. Specimen: central memory CD4+ T cells from blood. This sequence was found in a man between 18 and 29 years old with type 1 diabetes. V gene TRBV14 combines with J gene TRBJ2-3; 10 bases map to TRBD2. The CDR3 DNA reads TGTGCCAGCAGCCAAGGTCCAGCGGGAGGGCGGGCAGATACGCAGTATTTT. Residues: CASSQGPAGGRADTQYF.